The next 15 T cell receptor beta chains were all read from a single sample in a study of T-cell memory formation after mild COVID-19. MiXCR, run by TCRdb on the 5' RACE reads, gives a single entry per CDR3 protein. The sample has some 300,000 distinct CDR3 sequences; roughly a fifth are singletons. Sequencing was carried out using PBMCs or a T cell subset sorted from them (not recorded which). These receptors originate from a man aged 18 to 29 who had mild COVID-19 (a few samples of this study predate the infection). Cell type and time point are not known.

V is TRBV7-9 and J is TRBJ1-1; TRBD1 is a possible D gene (5 bases). The germline V and J ends were trimmed by 3 bases and 4 bases, with 9 bases remaining between them. The germline V gene encodes CDR1 SEHNR and CDR2 FQNEAQ (reference sequence). The CDR3 has 13 residues. CDR3: CASSFGRVTEAFF. The DNA of the CDR3 is TGTGCCAGCAGCTTCGGCAGGGTCACTGAAGCTTTCTTT.

This clonotype was observed a few times. The chain is built from TRBV7-9 and TRBJ2-2, with a tentative D call TRBD1 (7 bases). V was shortened by 3 bases and J by 4 bases, with 15 bases between the two germline ends. CDR3 length: 16 amino acids. The germline gives CDR1 SEHNR, CDR2 FQNEAQ (reference sequence). For the CDR3, the DNA is TGTGCCAGCAGCTTTTTCCAGGGGGGACTCACCGGGGAGCTGTTTTTT. This translates into CASSFFQGGLTGELFF.

The chain links TRBV9 to TRBJ2-1; TRBD1 matches at 7 bases. Germline lookup yields CDR1 SGDLS and CDR2 YYNGEE. The trim removed 0 bases at V and 5 bases at J, leaving 5 bases unmatched. The CDR3 sequence is 15 residues long. The CDR3 DNA reads TGTGCCAGCAGCGTAGATGGGACAGCAAACAATGAGCAGTTCTTC. Protein product: CASSVDGTANNEQFF.

This clonotype was seen more than once but under ten times. The chain uses TRBV4-2 and TRBJ1-3; D unclear. Between the trimmed V and J ends, which lost 3 bases and 4 bases, there was a span of 16 bases. The CDR3 runs to 16 residues. Germline assignment: CDR1 LGHNA and CDR2 YNFKEQ. The CDR3 here is CASSHSQNQIGNTIYF. CDR3 DNA sequence: TGTGCCAGCAGCCACTCTCAAAATCAAATCGGAAACACCATATATTTT.

This rearrangement joins TRBV5-1 to TRBJ1-2; tentative D call: TRBD1 (5 bases). The CDR3 runs to 14 residues. Germline V lookup: CDR1 SGHRS, CDR2 YFSETQ. V was clipped by 4 bases and J by 2 bases, with 12 bases between them. CDR3 in amino acids: CASSPRDGNYGYTF. The CDR3 DNA follows: TGCGCCAGCAGCCCCCGGGACGGCAACTATGGCTACACCTTC.

V is TRBV29-1 and J is TRBJ1-1; TRBD1 might be the D (5 bases). This CDR3 comprises 10 residues. V was pared by 7 bases and J by 9 bases, with 12 bases between. The germline CDR1 and CDR2 sequences are SQVTM and ANQGSEA. In nucleotides, the CDR3 is TGCAGCGCGCAGGGCTCGAAAGCTTTCTTT. Encoded protein: CSAQGSKAFF.

This clonotype was seen only once. The J gene is TRBJ2-1, the V gene TRBV28; TRBD2 agrees at 11 bases. J was trimmed by 4 bases and V by 4 bases; bases with no gene match: 9. The CDR3 is 17 amino acids. From germline, CDR1 is MDHEN and CDR2 SYDVKM. The CDR3, as DNA: TGTGCCAGCAGTTCCCCGTCTAGCGGGGGGACATACAATGAGCAGTTCTTC. Its protein product is CASSSPSSGGTYNEQFF.

The CDR3 protein is CASSYAPTYEQYV. CDR3 DNA: TGCGCCAGCAGCTACGCTCCTACCTACGAGCAGTACGTC. The chain combines TRBV5-1 with TRBJ2-7; D is uncertain. This CDR3 comprises 13 residues. Germline values: CDR1 SGHRS, CDR2 YFSETQ. V lost 3 bases and J 2 bases, leaving 9 bases between the germline ends.

There are a few counts of this clonotype. The chain combines TRBV15 with TRBJ1-2; tentatively, D is TRBD1 (5 bases). Per germline, CDR1 LNHNV and CDR2 YYDKDF (reference sequence). V lost 5 bases, J lost 3 bases, and 16 bases lay in between. This CDR3 spans 15 amino acids. The CDR3: CATSPRPTAYYGYTF. The CDR3 nucleotides read TGTGCCACCAGCCCCCGACCGACAGCTTACTATGGCTACACCTTC.

The V gene is TRBV5-1, the J gene TRBJ1-1, with no clear D. The ends were cut back, 1 base at V and 5 bases at J, with 12 bases in the middle. The CDR3 totals 14 residues. Germline CDR1 reads SGHRS; CDR2 reads YFSETQ. The CDR3 coding sequence is TGCGCCAGCAGCTTGTATATCTCCGGAACTGAAGCTTTCTTT. It encodes CASSLYISGTEAFF.

There are a few counts of this clonotype. V is TRBV9 and J is TRBJ2-5; D is ambiguous. V lost 0 bases, J lost 4 bases, and 7 bases lay in between. Germline loops: CDR1 SGDLS, CDR2 YYNGEE. The CDR3 is 13 residues long. CDR3 in amino acids: CASSVDAAETQYF. CDR3 nucleotides: TGTGCCAGCAGCGTAGATGCCGCAGAGACCCAGTACTTC.

The chain uses TRBV6-2 or TRBV6-3 and TRBJ2-1, with 10 bases aligning to TRBD2. The CDR3 is 15 amino acids. The J segment lost 6 bases and the V segment lost 4 bases, leaving 6 bases of the junction unmatched. Germline V CDR1 and CDR2: MNHEY, SVGEGT. The CDR3 coding sequence is TGTGCCAGCAGTTTGAGCGGGGGGGGATCCAATGAGCAGTTCTTC. It yields the protein CASSLSGGGSNEQFF.

The sample holds a few counts of this clonotype. This chain links TRBV12-3 or TRBV12-4 with TRBJ1-1; D gene uncertain. The CDR3 sequence is 14 residues long. Deletions cut 3 bases from V and 1 base from J, with 9 bases between. The CDR3 loop reads CASSFIRRNTEAFF. CDR3 DNA sequence: TGTGCCAGCAGTTTTATCCGGAGGAACACTGAAGCTTTCTTT.

CDR3 sequence (DNA): TGCAGTGCTACCCCCGGGACTGGGTCCTACGAGCAGTACTTC. Protein product: CSATPGTGSYEQYF. The V call is TRBV20-1, the J call TRBJ2-7; weak D call: TRBD2 (6 bases). This CDR3 region has 14 residues. The V and J ends lost 4 bases and 1 base respectively, with 14 bases between them. The germline V gene encodes CDR1 DFQATT and CDR2 SNEGSKA (reference sequence).

The table lists this clonotype with a few counts. This sequence joins TRBV28 and TRBJ1-6, with 10 bases identical to TRBD1. CDR1 is MDHEN, CDR2 SYDVKM, per germline. This CDR3 is built from 14 residues. With V trimmed by 5 bases and J by 12 bases, 7 bases remained unmatched. CDR3 in amino acids: CASSTGQGDGPLHF. CDR3 nucleotides: TGTGCCAGCAGTACCGGACAGGGGGATGGACCCCTCCACTTT.